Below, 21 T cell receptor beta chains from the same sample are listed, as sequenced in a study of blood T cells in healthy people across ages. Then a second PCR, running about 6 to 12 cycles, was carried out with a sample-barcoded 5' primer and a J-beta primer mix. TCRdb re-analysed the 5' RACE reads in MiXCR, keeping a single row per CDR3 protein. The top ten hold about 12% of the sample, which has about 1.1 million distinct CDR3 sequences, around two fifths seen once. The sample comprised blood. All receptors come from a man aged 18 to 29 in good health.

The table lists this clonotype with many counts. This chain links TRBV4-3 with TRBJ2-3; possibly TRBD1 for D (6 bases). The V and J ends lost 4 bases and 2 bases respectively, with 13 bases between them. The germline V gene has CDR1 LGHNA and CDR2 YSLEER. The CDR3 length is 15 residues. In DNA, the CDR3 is TGCGCCAGCAGCCTCCAAGGGGGACACACAGATACGCAGTATTTT. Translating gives CASSLQGGHTDTQYF.

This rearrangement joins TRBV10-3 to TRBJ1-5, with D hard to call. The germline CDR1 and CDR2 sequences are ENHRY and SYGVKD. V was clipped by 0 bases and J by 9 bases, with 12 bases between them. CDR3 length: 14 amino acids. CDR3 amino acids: CAISESISVSPQHF. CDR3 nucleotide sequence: TGTGCCATCAGTGAGTCGATATCGGTTTCGCCCCAGCATTTT.

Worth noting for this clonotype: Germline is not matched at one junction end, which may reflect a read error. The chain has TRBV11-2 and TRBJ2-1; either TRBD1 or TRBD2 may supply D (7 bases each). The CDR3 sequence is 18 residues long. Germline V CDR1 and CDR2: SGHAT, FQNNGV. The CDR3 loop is CASSLYSGGGISHNEQFF. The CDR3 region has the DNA TGTGCCAGCAGCTTATATTCAGGGGGGGGCATCTCCCACAATGAGCAGTTCTTC.

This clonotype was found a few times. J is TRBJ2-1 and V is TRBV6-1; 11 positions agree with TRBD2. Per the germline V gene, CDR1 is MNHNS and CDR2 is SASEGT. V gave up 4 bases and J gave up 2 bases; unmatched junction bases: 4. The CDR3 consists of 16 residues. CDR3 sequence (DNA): TGTGCCAGCAGTGTGGGACTAGCGGATGCCTACAATGAGCAGTTCTTC. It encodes CASSVGLADAYNEQFF.

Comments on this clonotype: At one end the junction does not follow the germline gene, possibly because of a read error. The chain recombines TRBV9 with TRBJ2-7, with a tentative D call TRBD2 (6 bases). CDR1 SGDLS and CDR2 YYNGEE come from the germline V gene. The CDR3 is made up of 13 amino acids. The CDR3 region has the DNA TGTGCCTGCAGCGCGGACGGGGGAGGCGAGCAGTACTTC. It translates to CACSADGGGEQYF.

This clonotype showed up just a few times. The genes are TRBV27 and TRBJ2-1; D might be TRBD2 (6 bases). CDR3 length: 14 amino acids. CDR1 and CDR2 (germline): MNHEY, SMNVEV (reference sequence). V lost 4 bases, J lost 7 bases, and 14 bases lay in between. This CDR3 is CASSSPTEGNEQFF. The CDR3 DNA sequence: TGTGCCAGCAGTTCCCCGACGGAGGGGAATGAGCAGTTCTTC.

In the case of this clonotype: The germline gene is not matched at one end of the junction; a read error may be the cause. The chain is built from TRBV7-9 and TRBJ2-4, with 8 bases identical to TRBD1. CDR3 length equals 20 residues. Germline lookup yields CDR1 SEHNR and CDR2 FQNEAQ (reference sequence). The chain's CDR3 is CANSLAVQGAATLAKNIQYF. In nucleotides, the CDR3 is TGTGCCAACAGCTTAGCGGTGCAGGGGGCGGCAACACTAGCCAAAAACATTCAGTACTTC. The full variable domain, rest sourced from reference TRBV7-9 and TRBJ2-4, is DTGVSQNPRHKITKRGQNVTFRCDPISEHNRLYWYRQTLGQGPEFLTYFQNEAQLEKSRLLSDRFSAERPKGSFSTLEIQRTEQGDSAMYLCANSLAVQGAATLAKNIQYFGAGTRLSVL.

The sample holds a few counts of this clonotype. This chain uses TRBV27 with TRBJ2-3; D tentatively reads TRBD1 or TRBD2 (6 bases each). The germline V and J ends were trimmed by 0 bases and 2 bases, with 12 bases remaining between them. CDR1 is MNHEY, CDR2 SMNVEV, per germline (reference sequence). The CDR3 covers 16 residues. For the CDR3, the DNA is TGTGCCAGCAGTTTATCGGAGGGGGTTAACACAGATACGCAGTATTTT. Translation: CASSLSEGVNTDTQYF.

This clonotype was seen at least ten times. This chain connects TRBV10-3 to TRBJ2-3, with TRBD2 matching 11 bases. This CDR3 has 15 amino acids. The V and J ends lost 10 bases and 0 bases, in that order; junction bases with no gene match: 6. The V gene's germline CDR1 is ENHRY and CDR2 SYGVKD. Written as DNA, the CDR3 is TGTGCCAGCAATCGACTAGCGGGGAGCACAGATACGCAGTATTTT. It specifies CASNRLAGSTDTQYF.

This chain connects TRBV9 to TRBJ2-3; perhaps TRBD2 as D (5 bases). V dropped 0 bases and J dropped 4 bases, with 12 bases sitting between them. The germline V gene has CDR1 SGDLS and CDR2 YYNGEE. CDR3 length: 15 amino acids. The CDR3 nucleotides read TGTGCCAGCAGCGTAGATCTCTCGAGGGCAGATACGCAGTATTTT. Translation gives CASSVDLSRADTQYF.

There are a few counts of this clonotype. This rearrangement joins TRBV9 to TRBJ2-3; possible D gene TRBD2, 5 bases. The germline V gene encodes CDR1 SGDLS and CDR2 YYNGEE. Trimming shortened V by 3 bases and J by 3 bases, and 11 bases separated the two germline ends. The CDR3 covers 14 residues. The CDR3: CASSARGLTDTQYF. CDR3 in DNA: TGTGCCAGCAGCGCTCGGGGTCTAACAGATACGCAGTATTTT.

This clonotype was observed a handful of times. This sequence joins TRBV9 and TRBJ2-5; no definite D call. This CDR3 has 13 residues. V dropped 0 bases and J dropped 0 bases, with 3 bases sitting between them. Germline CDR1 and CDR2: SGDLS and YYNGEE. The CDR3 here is CASSVAYQETQYF. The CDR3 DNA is TGTGCCAGCAGCGTAGCGTACCAAGAGACCCAGTACTTC.

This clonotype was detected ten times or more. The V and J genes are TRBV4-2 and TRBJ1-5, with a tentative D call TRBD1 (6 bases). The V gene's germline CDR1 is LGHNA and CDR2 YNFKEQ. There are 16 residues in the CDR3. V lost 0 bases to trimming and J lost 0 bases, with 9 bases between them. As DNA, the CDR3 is TGTGCCAGCAGCCAAGAACAGGGATATAGCAATCAGCCCCAGCATTTT. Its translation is CASSQEQGYSNQPQHF.

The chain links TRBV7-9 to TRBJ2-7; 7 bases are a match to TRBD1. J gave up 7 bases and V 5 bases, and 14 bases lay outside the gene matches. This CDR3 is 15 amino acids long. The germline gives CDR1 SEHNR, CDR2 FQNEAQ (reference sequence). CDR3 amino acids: CASSPWTGSYNEQYF. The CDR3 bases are TGTGCCAGCAGCCCTTGGACAGGCTCCTACAATGAGCAGTACTTC.

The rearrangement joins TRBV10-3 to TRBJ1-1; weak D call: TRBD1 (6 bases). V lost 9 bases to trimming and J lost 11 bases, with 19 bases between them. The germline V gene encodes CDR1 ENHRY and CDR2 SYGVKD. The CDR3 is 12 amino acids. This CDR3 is CAIHDLAGAAFF. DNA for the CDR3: TGTGCCATTCACGACCTAGCGGGGGCGGCTTTCTTT.

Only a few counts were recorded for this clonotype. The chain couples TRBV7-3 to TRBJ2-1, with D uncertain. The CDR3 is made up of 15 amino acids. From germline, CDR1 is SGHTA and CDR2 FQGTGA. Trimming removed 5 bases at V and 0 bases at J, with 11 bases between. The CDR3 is CASSISSSSYNEQFF. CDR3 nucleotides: TGTGCCAGCAGCATTAGCTCAAGCTCCTACAATGAGCAGTTCTTC.

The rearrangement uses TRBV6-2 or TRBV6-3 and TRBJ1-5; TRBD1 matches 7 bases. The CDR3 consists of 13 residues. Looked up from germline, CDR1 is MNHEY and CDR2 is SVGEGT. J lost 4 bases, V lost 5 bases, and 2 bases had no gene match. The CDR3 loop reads CASSNRGNQPQHF. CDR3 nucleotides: TGTGCCAGCAGTAACAGGGGAAATCAGCCCCAGCATTTT.

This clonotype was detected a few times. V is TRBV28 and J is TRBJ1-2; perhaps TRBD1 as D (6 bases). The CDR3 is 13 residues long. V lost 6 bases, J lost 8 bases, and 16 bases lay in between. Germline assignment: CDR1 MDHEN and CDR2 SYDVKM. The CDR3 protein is CASSQGGLGGYTF. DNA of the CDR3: TGTGCCAGCAGCCAAGGGGGTTTAGGGGGCTACACCTTC.

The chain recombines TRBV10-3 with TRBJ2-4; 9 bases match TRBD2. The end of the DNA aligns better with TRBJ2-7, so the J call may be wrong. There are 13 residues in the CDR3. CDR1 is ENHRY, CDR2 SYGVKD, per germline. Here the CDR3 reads CAGGGDNSYEQYF. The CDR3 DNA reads TGTGCCGGCGGGGGGGACAACTCCTACGAGCAGTACTTC.

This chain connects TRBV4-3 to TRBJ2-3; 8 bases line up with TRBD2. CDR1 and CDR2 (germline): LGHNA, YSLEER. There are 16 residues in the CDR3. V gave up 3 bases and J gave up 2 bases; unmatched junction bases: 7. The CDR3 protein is CASSQILAANTDTQYF. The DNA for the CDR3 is TGCGCCAGCAGCCAGATACTAGCGGCAAACACAGATACGCAGTATTTT.

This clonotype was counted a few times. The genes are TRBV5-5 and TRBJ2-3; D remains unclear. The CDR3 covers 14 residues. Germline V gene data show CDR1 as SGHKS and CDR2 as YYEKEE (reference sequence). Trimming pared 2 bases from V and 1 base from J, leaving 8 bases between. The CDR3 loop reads CASSFLVGTDTQYF. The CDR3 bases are TGTGCCAGCAGCTTCCTTGTCGGCACAGATACGCAGTATTTT.